This record looks at one T cell receptor beta chain sequence and its context. Its specificity is not known. The data are from a study of blood T cells in healthy people across ages. A second PCR of about 7 to 12 cycles used a sample-barcoded 5' primer and a J-beta primer mix. TCRdb called the 5' RACE reads again in MiXCR, with one record for every CDR3 protein. The sample consists of around 1.5 million distinct CDR3 sequences, about 35% of them appearing once. Germline lookup yields CDR1 SGHRS and CDR2 YFSETQ. The V end lost 2 bases, the J end lost 5 bases, and 14 bases lay between the germline ends. The CDR3 sequence is 15 residues long. General study findings and limits: The long-lived group displayed more naive CD4+ cells, plus higher diversity, than the aged donors did.

This receptor was obtained from a woman in her 30s in good health. The chain has TRBV5-1 and TRBJ1-5, with D unresolved. Input material: blood. The DNA of the CDR3 is TGCGCCAGCAGCTTTCTGGGCCTAGCGGATCAGCCCCAGCATTTT. Residues: CASSFLGLADQPQHF.